This TCR beta chain appears in the sequencing data of a study of T-cell reconstitution after alpha-beta-depleted transplantation in children. CDR3 length: 13 amino acids. The trim removed 7 bases at V and 9 bases at J, leaving 7 bases unmatched. Per germline, CDR1 ENHRY and CDR2 SYGVKD. Molecular barcoding with unique molecular identifiers was used for the TCRbeta library. Using its own MiXCR run on the PCR reads, TCRdb lists one record per CDR3 protein. The sample has 400,000 to 500,000 distinct CDR3 sequences, roughly a tenth seen once; the top ten hold approximately 5%. This clonotype was observed a handful of times.

This TCR derives from a human donor who donated a stem cell graft to a child with acute myeloid leukemia. The material sequenced was PBMCs from the stem cell graft donor, taken from the stem cell graft. J is TRBJ2-1 and V is TRBV10-3; 9 positions match TRBD2. CDR3 sequence: CAITGLAAGEQFF. CDR3 DNA: TGTGCCATCACGGGACTAGCCGCAGGTGAGCAGTTCTTC.